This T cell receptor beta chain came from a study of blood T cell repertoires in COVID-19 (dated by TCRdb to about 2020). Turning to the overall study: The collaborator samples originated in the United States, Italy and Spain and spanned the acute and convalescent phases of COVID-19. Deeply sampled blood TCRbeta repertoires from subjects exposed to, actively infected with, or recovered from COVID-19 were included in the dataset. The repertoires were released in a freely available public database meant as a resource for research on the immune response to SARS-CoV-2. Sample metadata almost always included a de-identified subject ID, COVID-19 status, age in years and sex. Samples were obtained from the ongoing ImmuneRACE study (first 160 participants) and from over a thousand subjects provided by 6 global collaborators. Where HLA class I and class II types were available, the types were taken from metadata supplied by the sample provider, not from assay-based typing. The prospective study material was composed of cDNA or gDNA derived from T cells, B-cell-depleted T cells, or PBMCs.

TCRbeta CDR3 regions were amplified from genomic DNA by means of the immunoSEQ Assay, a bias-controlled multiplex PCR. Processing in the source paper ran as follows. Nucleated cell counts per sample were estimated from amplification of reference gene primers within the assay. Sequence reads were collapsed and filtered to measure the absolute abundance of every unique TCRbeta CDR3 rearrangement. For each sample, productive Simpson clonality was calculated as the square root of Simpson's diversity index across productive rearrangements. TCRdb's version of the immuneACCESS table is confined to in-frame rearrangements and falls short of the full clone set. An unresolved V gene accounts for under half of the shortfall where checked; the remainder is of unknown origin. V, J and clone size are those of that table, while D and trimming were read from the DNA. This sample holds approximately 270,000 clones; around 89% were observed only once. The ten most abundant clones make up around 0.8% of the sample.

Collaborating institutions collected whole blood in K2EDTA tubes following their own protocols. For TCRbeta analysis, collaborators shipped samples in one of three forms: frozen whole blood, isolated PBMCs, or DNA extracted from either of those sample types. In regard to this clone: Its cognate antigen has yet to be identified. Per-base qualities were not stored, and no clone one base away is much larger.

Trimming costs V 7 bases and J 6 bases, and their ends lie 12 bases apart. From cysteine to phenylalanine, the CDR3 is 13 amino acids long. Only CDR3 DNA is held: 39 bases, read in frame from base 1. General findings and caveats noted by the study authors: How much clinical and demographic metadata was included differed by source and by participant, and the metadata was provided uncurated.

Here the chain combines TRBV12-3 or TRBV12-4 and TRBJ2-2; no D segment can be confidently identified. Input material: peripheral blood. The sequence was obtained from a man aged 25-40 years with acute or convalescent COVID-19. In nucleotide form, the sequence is TGTGCCAGCACCACGGTAGTCTCCGGGGAGCTGTTTTTT. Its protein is CASTTVVSGELFF.